The entry that follows covers one TCR beta chain sequence. This sample is part of a study of technical replicates of blood from several donors. Data came from immunoSEQ multiplex PCR; TCRdb stores just in-frame clones and leaves some out. The sample lists around 80,000 clones; approximately 94% were seen once. CDR3 length equals 16 residues. Deletions cut 1 base from V and 8 bases from J, with 18 bases between. Germline V gene lookup returns CDR1 MGHRA and CDR2 YSYEKL. Specimen: T cells isolated from PBMCs. This sequence was found in a human donor in good health. J is TRBJ1-3 and V is TRBV4-1, with D tentatively TRBD1 (5 bases). The CDR3 region has the DNA TGCGCCAGCAGCCAAGCTCTAGGGGTACACAGAGACACCATATATTTT. This codes for CASSQALGVHRDTIYF.